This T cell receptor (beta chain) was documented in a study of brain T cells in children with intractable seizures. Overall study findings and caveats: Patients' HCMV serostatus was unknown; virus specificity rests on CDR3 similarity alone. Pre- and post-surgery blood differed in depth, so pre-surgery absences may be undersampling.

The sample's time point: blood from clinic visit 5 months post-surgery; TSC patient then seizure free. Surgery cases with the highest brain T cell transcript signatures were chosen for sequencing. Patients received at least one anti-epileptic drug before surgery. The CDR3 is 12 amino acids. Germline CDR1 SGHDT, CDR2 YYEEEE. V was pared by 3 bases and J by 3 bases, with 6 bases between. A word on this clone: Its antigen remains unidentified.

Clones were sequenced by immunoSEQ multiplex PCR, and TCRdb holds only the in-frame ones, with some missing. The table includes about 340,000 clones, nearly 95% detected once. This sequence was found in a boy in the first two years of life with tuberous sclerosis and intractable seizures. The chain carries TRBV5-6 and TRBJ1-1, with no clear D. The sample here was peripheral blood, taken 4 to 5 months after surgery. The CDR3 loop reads CASSSRDTEAFF. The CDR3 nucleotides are TGTGCCAGCAGCTCCCGGGACACTGAAGCTTTCTTT.